The 26 T cell receptor beta chains reported below all come from one sample, sequenced in a study of regulatory T cells in long-lasting Graves disease. Construction of TCR beta libraries relied on iRepertoire HTBI primers and on Arm-PCR targeting CDR3 regions. TCRdb itself ran the multiplex PCR reads through MiXCR, one entry per CDR3 protein. The table records about 520,000 distinct CDR3 sequences, 12% of them present only once. The time point here: newly diagnosed GD, antithyroid drugs for less than 3 months. RNA extracted from PBMCs served as the sequencing template. The same sample was also used in a study of T cells in Graves' hyperthyroidism and ophthalmopathy.

The sequencing used peripheral blood mononuclear cells (PBMCs), collected at new diagnosis, from a patient treated with antithyroid drugs. The source of these receptors is a woman in her twenties or thirties with Graves disease.

This clonotype was detected many times. The chain links TRBV11-2 to TRBJ2-7; D not certain. Per the germline V gene, CDR1 is SGHAT and CDR2 is FQNNGV. The ends were cut back, 4 bases at V and 6 bases at J, with 16 bases in the middle. The CDR3 totals 14 residues. The CDR3 DNA is TGTGCCAGCAGCTGGGAAGGGCCCCCCGGCGAGCAGTACTTC. Translation gives CASSWEGPPGEQYF.

There are many counts of this clonotype. The rearrangement uses TRBV18 and TRBJ2-2, with a possible D match to TRBD1 (5 bases). This CDR3 is 15 amino acids long. The germline V gene has CDR1 KGHSH and CDR2 LQKENI. With 1 base removed from V and 2 bases from J, the gap between germline ends came to 8 bases. The CDR3 DNA is TGTGCCAGCTCACCACAGGGGCACAACACCGGGGAGCTGTTTTTT. Its protein product is CASSPQGHNTGELFF.

Many counts were recorded for this clonotype. V is TRBV7-9 and J is TRBJ2-2, with D possibly being TRBD1 (6 bases). Germline V gene data show CDR1 as SEHNR and CDR2 as FQNEAQ (reference sequence). The CDR3 is 14 amino acids. Trimming shortened V by 4 bases and J by 4 bases, and 10 bases separated the two germline ends. The CDR3 DNA is TGTGCCAGCAGCTCGCAAGGGGGCACCGGGGAGCTGTTTTTT. Its protein is CASSSQGGTGELFF.

The rearrangement joins TRBV19 to TRBJ2-7, with D unclear. The germline CDR1 and CDR2 sequences are LNHDA and SQIVND (reference sequence). The CDR3 loop spans 14 amino acids. The V end was cut by 3 bases, the J end by 9 bases, with 18 bases between. CDR3 coding DNA: TGTGCCAGTAGTATCCAAGCAGGAGAGAACCGGCAGTACTTC. Protein product: CASSIQAGENRQYF.

This clonotype was recorded many times. The rearrangement uses TRBV7-6 and TRBJ1-1; unclear D gene. Trimming stripped 0 bases from V and 0 bases from J, with 11 bases between. This CDR3 is built from 16 residues. Per germline, CDR1 SGHVS and CDR2 FNYEAQ. The CDR3 region has the DNA TGTGCCAGCAGCTTAGCGCGGTACGAAATGAACACTGAAGCTTTCTTT. Translation: CASSLARYEMNTEAFF.

In its sample, this clonotype was seen many times. This rearrangement joins TRBV2 to TRBJ2-7, with a weak D call TRBD1 (7 bases). There are 16 residues in the CDR3. The germline V gene has CDR1 SNHLY and CDR2 FYNNEI. Trimming took off 2 bases at V and 4 bases at J, with 18 bases between the two ends. CDR3 nucleotides: TGTGCCAGCAGTGAATCTGGCGGGACAGTCTCTTACGAGCAGTACTTC. Amino acid sequence: CASSESGGTVSYEQYF.

A remark on this clonotype: A much larger clone differs by one base, so this may be a read error. The chain employs TRBV11-3 and TRBJ2-7, with D uncertain. Germline V gene sequence: CDR1 SGHNT, CDR2 YENEEA. The CDR3 is 11 residues long. The V end lost 2 bases, the J end lost 10 bases, and 9 bases lay between the germline ends. The CDR3 is CASSLISDQYF. The CDR3 DNA is TGTGCCAGCAGCTTAATTTCCGACCAGTACTTC. Filled out from reference TRBV11-3 and TRBJ2-7, the complete variable domain reads EAGVVQSPRYKIIEKKQPVAFWCNPISGHNTLYWYLQNLGQGPELLIRYENEEAVDDSQLPKDRFSAERLKGVDSTLKIQPAELGDSAVYLCASSLISDQYFGPGTRLTVT.

This clonotype was observed a handful of times. CDR3 residues: CASRSQRVAGEEQYF. CDR3 DNA: TGTGCCAGCAGGTCACAGAGGGTAGCGGGAGAAGAGCAGTACTTC. The chain employs TRBV2 and TRBJ2-7, with 9 bases identical to TRBD2. The CDR3 totals 15 residues. CDR1 SNHLY and CDR2 FYNNEI come from the germline V gene. V lost 6 bases and J lost 7; bases outside the gene matches: 13.

The chain is built from TRBV3-1 and TRBJ1-1; D uncertain. The CDR3 is made up of 15 amino acids. V dropped 1 base and J dropped 0 bases, with 9 bases sitting between them. Germline CDR1 LGHDT, CDR2 YNNKEL (reference sequence). The CDR3 DNA is TGTGCCAGCAGCCAAGGGTCCGACCTGAACACTGAAGCTTTCTTT. This codes for CASSQGSDLNTEAFF.

The table lists this clonotype with many counts. The chain employs TRBV2 and TRBJ2-1; D uncertain. The CDR3 loop spans 14 amino acids. Trimming shortened V by 5 bases and J by 8 bases, and 16 bases separated the two germline ends. Germline-derived CDR1 and CDR2 are SNHLY and FYNNEI. For the CDR3, the DNA is TGTGCCAGCAGTCCTCCCCCCGCGGCACATGAGCAGTTCTTC. It yields the protein CASSPPPAAHEQFF.

This clonotype was observed a few times. The V and J genes are TRBV30 and TRBJ2-3; the D is unclear. The CDR3 is made up of 12 amino acids. Germline CDR1 and CDR2: GTSNPN and SVGIG (reference sequence). V dropped 2 bases and J dropped 4 bases, with 7 bases sitting between them. This chain's CDR3 is CAWSWSPDTQYF. The CDR3 DNA sequence: TGTGCCTGGAGTTGGAGCCCAGATACGCAGTATTTT.

This clonotype was seen many times. The chain is built from TRBV28 and TRBJ2-7; D is uncertain. Germline V gene lookup returns CDR1 MDHEN and CDR2 SYDVKM. The CDR3 totals 14 residues. V shed 7 bases and J shed 2 bases, with 15 bases lying between them. The CDR3 DNA reads TGTGCCAGCACCCAAAGACATCCTACCTACGAGCAGTACTTC. This translates into CASTQRHPTYEQYF. Together with reference TRBV28 and TRBJ2-7, the CDR3 gives the full variable domain: DVKVTQSSRYLVKRTGEKVFLECVQDMDHENMFWYRQDPGLGLRLIYFSYDVKMKEKGDIPEGYSVSREKKERFSLILESASTNQTSMYLCASTQRHPTYEQYFGPGTRLTVT.

This clonotype was detected many times. The CDR3 DNA reads TGCGCCAGCAGCCAAGACGGCGTTCGGAGGGAAAAACTGTTTTTT. Protein product: CASSQDGVRREKLFF. The V and J genes are TRBV4-1 and TRBJ1-4; D is undetermined. Germline V gene lookup returns CDR1 MGHRA and CDR2 YSYEKL. The length of the CDR3 is 15 residues. V dropped 0 bases and J dropped 8 bases, with 13 bases sitting between them.

The genes are TRBV7-6 and TRBJ1-6, with D unresolved. Germline loops: CDR1 SGHVS, CDR2 FNYEAQ. CDR3 size: 15 residues. The V end was cut by 5 bases, the J end by 8 bases, with 16 bases between. CDR3 residues: CASSRRPGADSPLHF. The CDR3, as DNA: TGTGCCAGCAGCCGGAGGCCTGGTGCGGATTCACCCCTCCACTTT. Full variable domain (outside the CDR3, taken from reference TRBV7-6 and TRBJ1-6): GAGVSQSPRYKVTKRGQDVALRCDPISGHVSLYWYRQALGQGPEFLTYFNYEAQQDKSGLPNDRFSAERPEGSISTLTIQRTEQRDSAMYRCASSRRPGADSPLHFGNGTRLTVT.

Regarding this clonotype: A much larger clone differs by one base, so this may be a read error. The J gene is TRBJ1-1, the V gene TRBV20-1, with D maybe TRBD1 (5 bases). The CDR3 has 14 residues. Germline assignment: CDR1 DFQATT and CDR2 SNEGSKA (reference sequence). The V gene lost 3 bases and the J gene lost 2 bases, with 13 bases spanning the gap. The CDR3 DNA follows: TGCAGTGCTAGTGGGGCAGGATCTAACACTGAAGCTTTCTTT. It yields the protein CSASGAGSNTEAFF.

This clonotype was seen a handful of times. V and J are TRBV29-1 and TRBJ2-7; 9 nucleotides match TRBD2. V was pared by 5 bases and J by 2 bases, with 1 base of the junction left unmatched. CDR1 is SQVTM, CDR2 ANQGSEA, per germline. The length of the CDR3 is 12 residues. The CDR3 DNA sequence: TGCAGCGTTAGCGGGGGGACCTACGAGCAGTACTTC. Translating gives CSVSGGTYEQYF.

This clonotype was picked up many times. The chain uses TRBV4-1 and TRBJ1-1, with D unresolved. CDR3 length: 13 amino acids. Trimming shortened V by 2 bases and J by 1 base, and 5 bases separated the two germline ends. The V gene's germline CDR1 is MGHRA and CDR2 YSYEKL. The CDR3 spells CASSQRRNTEAFF. For the CDR3, the DNA is TGCGCCAGCAGCCAACGCAGGAACACTGAAGCTTTCTTT.

As concerns this clonotype: Because it lacks the conserved phenylalanine or tryptophan at the end, this CDR3 is likely a read error. This rearrangement joins TRBV7-9 to TRBJ1-2, with D hard to call. From germline, CDR1 is SEHNR and CDR2 FQNEAQ (reference sequence). The CDR3 has 13 amino acids. The ends were cut back, 5 bases at V and 3 bases at J, with 10 bases in the middle. The CDR3 reads CASSLDTYYGYTL. The CDR3 DNA reads TGTGCCAGCAGCCTCGACACCTACTATGGCTACACCCTC.

The chain uses TRBV19 and TRBJ1-4, with D possibly being TRBD1 (5 bases). CDR1 and CDR2 from the germline V gene are LNHDA and SQIVND (reference sequence). The length of the CDR3 is 17 residues. V dropped 3 bases and J dropped 2 bases, with 16 bases sitting between them. As DNA, the CDR3 is TGTGCCAGTAGTATGGGGGGGACGAAGGGTACTAATGAAAAACTGTTTTTT. Residues: CASSMGGTKGTNEKLFF.

The V call is TRBV20-1, the J call TRBJ1-5; 9 bases are a match to TRBD1. The CDR3 runs 14 residues. Looked up from germline, CDR1 is DFQATT and CDR2 is SNEGSKA (reference sequence). The junction had 6 bases not matched to a gene; V was cut back by 5 bases and J by 4 bases. CDR3 loop: CSAGWTGVNQPQHF. The CDR3 nucleotides are TGCAGTGCTGGATGGACAGGGGTAAATCAGCCCCAGCATTTT.

This clonotype was found many times. One end of the junction is discordant with germline, which a read error may explain. This chain links TRBV27 with TRBJ2-2; 7 nucleotides match TRBD2. Germline CDR1 and CDR2: MNHEY and SMNVEV (reference sequence). This CDR3 region has 19 residues. The CDR3 protein is CASSLSASGSPANTGELFF. The CDR3 DNA follows: TGTGCCAGTAGTTTATCGGCTAGCGGAAGTCCCGCGAACACCGGGGAGCTGTTTTTT.

This clonotype was detected many times. The chain recombines TRBV5-5 with TRBJ2-3, with 9 bases identical to TRBD2. This CDR3 comprises 15 residues. The germline gives CDR1 SGHKS, CDR2 YYEKEE (reference sequence). V was pared by 4 bases and J by 5 bases, with 8 bases of the junction left unmatched. CDR3 nucleotide sequence: TGTGCCAGCAGCCTAGCGGGGAGGGCGGGAGATACGCAGTATTTT. It codes for CASSLAGRAGDTQYF.

The chain combines TRBV11-2 with TRBJ2-7; perhaps TRBD2 as D (6 bases). The length of the CDR3 is 14 residues. V gave up 1 base and J gave up 4 bases, with 11 bases separating them. CDR1 is SGHAT, CDR2 FQNNGV, per germline. The CDR3 DNA reads as TGTGCCAGCAGCTTAGCCCTAGCGAATTACGAGCAGTACTTC. Translating it yields CASSLALANYEQYF.

This rearrangement joins TRBV4-1 to TRBJ1-2, with 9 bases that match TRBD1. CDR1 MGHRA and CDR2 YSYEKL come from the germline V gene. V lost 6 bases and J lost 4; bases outside the gene matches: 9. This CDR3 has 15 residues. The CDR3 here is CASRPIGQGPYGYTF. As DNA, the CDR3 is TGCGCCAGCAGACCAATTGGACAGGGGCCCTATGGCTACACCTTC.

This clonotype has ten or more counts. The V gene is TRBV2, the J gene TRBJ1-5, with 9 positions matching TRBD1. V shed 10 bases and J 1 base; nucleotides not matched to a gene: 5. CDR1 SNHLY and CDR2 FYNNEI come from the germline V gene. The CDR3 spans 14 residues. The CDR3 reads CATTGGRSNQPQHF. For the CDR3, the DNA is TGTGCCACCACAGGGGGCAGGAGCAATCAGCCCCAGCATTTT.

This clonotype was seen ten or more times. This rearrangement joins TRBV5-1 to TRBJ1-1; D perhaps matches TRBD1 (6 bases). CDR3 length: 14 residues. The germline V and J ends were trimmed by 4 bases and 5 bases, with 15 bases remaining between them. Germline V lookup: CDR1 SGHRS, CDR2 YFSETQ. CDR3 DNA sequence: TGCGCCAGCAGCCTAGGGACAAAACGGACTGAAGCTTTCTTT. It specifies CASSLGTKRTEAFF.